These 8 T cell receptor beta chains were sequenced from one sample in a study of blood T cell repertoires in COVID-19. Clones were read by immunoSEQ multiplex PCR, and TCRdb kept only the in-frame ones, dropping some. The top ten clones hold about 8.5% of a sample with about 83,000 clones, about 84% of them seen once. Sequencing was done on a sample of peripheral blood. These receptors were collected from a man in his fifties or sixties with active COVID-19.

The genes are TRBV27 and TRBJ1-1, with TRBD1 identical over 8 bases. Germline V gene sequence: CDR1 MNHEY, CDR2 SMNVEV (reference sequence). The CDR3 extends over 16 amino acids. The ends lost 6 bases at V and 1 base at J; junction bases unmatched: 10. CDR3: CASRLHRGRKNTEAFF. The CDR3 bases are TGTGCCAGCAGATTGCACAGGGGGAGGAAGAACACTGAAGCTTTCTTT.

This rearrangement joins TRBV7-2 to TRBJ2-1; TRBD1 matches at 7 bases. Germline V lookup: CDR1 SGHTA, CDR2 FQGNSA. The CDR3 has 14 residues. The junction had 5 bases not matched to a gene; V was cut back by 5 bases and J by 4 bases. For the CDR3, the DNA is TGTGCCAGCAGCCAAGGGACAGCATACAATGAGCAGTTCTTC. It is translated as CASSQGTAYNEQFF.

The V call is TRBV4-3, the J call TRBJ1-4; D is perhaps TRBD1 (5 bases). Germline loops: CDR1 LGHNA, CDR2 YSLEER. The CDR3 totals 14 residues. Trimming shortened V by 0 bases and J by 14 bases, and 16 bases separated the two germline ends. The CDR3 bases are TGCGCCAGCAGCCAAGAAGTCGCGCAGGGAATTCTGTTTTTT. This codes for CASSQEVAQGILFF.

The chain joins TRBV28 to TRBJ1-2; 10 nucleotides match TRBD1. Germline trimming cut 4 bases from V and 7 bases from J; bases unmatched to any gene: 3. Germline assignment: CDR1 MDHEN and CDR2 SYDVKM. CDR3 length equals 13 residues. CDR3 sequence reads: CASSSTGGIGYTF. The CDR3 DNA reads as TGTGCCAGCAGTTCGACAGGGGGCATTGGCTACACCTTC.

V gene TRBV7-2 combines with J gene TRBJ2-7; no definite D call. Trimming stripped 2 bases from V and 3 bases from J, with 5 bases between. The CDR3 contains 12 residues. Germline CDR1 and CDR2: SGHTA and FQGNSA. The CDR3 nucleotides read TGTGCCAGCAGCTTAAGCCTCTACGAGCAGTACTTC. Amino acids: CASSLSLYEQYF.

The rearrangement joins TRBV19 to TRBJ1-3; D unresolved. The CDR3 runs to 15 residues. Germline loops: CDR1 LNHDA, CDR2 SQIVND (reference sequence). Trimming left V 6 bases short and J 0 bases short, with 12 bases between. The CDR3 bases are TGTGCCAGTAGCCAAGGGAGGAGCTCTGGAAACACCATATATTTT. It encodes CASSQGRSSGNTIYF.

The V gene is TRBV19, the J gene TRBJ1-5; tentative D call: TRBD1 (6 bases). CDR1 and CDR2 (germline): LNHDA, SQIVND (reference sequence). This CDR3 comprises 17 residues. V lost 2 bases and J 0 bases, leaving 14 bases between the germline ends. The CDR3 region is CASSIQLGGPSNQPQHF. CDR3 sequence (DNA): TGTGCCAGTAGTATACAGTTAGGGGGACCTAGCAATCAGCCCCAGCATTTT. The complete variable domain, with remaining parts taken from reference TRBV19 and TRBJ1-5, reads DGGITQSPKYLFRKEGQNVTLSCEQNLNHDAMYWYRQDPGQGLRLIYYSQIVNDFQKGDIAEGYSVSREKKESFPLTVTSAQKNPTAFYLCASSIQLGGPSNQPQHFGDGTRLSIL.

The genes are TRBV6-5 and TRBJ1-4, with D possibly matching TRBD1 (6 bases). The germline V and J ends were trimmed by 0 bases and 8 bases, with 10 bases remaining between them. The CDR3 is made up of 14 amino acids. Germline V lookup: CDR1 MNHEY, CDR2 SVGAGI. Here the CDR3 DNA reads TGTGCCAGCAGTTACTCAAGGGGGGGGGAAAAACTGTTTTTT. The encoded protein is CASSYSRGGEKLFF.